The 2 T cell receptor beta chains in this list originate from one sample, sequenced in a study of shared clonotypes between healthy human individuals. The table came from immunoSEQ multiplex PCR; TCRdb's copy has only in-frame clones and leaves some out. This sample has about 820,000 clones; nearly 95% occur once, and the top ten carry 20% to 30%. The naive CD8 population came from CD45RO-negative cells selected for CCR7, without terminally differentiated effector memory CD45RA+ cells. Source material: naive CD8+ T cells sorted from blood. The receptors here all came from a man aged 25 to 40 in good health.

The chain employs TRBV11-2 and TRBJ2-7; D is uncertain. Looked up from germline, CDR1 is SGHAT and CDR2 is FQNNGV. Trimming removed 4 bases from V and 5 bases from J, with 9 bases in between. This CDR3 contains 12 residues. CDR3 amino acids: CASSSERNEQYF. The CDR3 bases are TGTGCCAGCAGCTCTGAACGGAACGAGCAGTACTTC.

In regard to this clone: Distinct nucleotide sequences in the sample also encode this CDR3. This chain uses TRBV29-1 with TRBJ2-5, with D possibly being TRBD2 (5 bases). CDR3 size: 13 residues. V shed 3 bases and J shed 0 bases, with 8 bases lying between them. Germline CDR1 is SQVTM and CDR2 is ANQGSEA. CDR3 protein: CSVEGDNQETQYF. The CDR3 nucleotides are TGCAGCGTTGAGGGAGATAACCAAGAGACCCAGTACTTC.